This T cell receptor (beta chain) appears in the sequencing data of a study of cytomegalovirus exposure and HLA in healthy donors. General study findings and limits: Fewer than 200 TCR beta chains were listed as cytomegalovirus-associated. Productive status was seen about 87% or about 30% of the time for most TCR beta V segments in an earlier analysis. One cluster of highly shared sequence variants probably arose as a sequencing artifact.

Note on this clone: Its antigen is unknown.

PCR was performed using 60 Vbeta and 13 Jbeta primers. Data came from immunoSEQ multiplex PCR; TCRdb stores just in-frame clones and leaves some out. The table shows 150,000 to 200,000 clones, with roughly 80% occurring only once. The sequence came from a female donor in good health and CMV-seronegative. Material for sequencing was PBMCs.

The CDR3 sequence: CASSQDRGQDNYGYTF. As DNA, the CDR3 is TGCGCCAGCAGCCAAGATCGGGGACAAGACAACTATGGCTACACCTTC. This chain links TRBV4-3 with TRBJ1-2, with a tentative D call TRBD1 (6 bases). Trimming stripped 0 bases from V and 2 bases from J, with 13 bases between. This CDR3 region has 16 residues. Per germline, CDR1 LGHNA and CDR2 YSLEER.